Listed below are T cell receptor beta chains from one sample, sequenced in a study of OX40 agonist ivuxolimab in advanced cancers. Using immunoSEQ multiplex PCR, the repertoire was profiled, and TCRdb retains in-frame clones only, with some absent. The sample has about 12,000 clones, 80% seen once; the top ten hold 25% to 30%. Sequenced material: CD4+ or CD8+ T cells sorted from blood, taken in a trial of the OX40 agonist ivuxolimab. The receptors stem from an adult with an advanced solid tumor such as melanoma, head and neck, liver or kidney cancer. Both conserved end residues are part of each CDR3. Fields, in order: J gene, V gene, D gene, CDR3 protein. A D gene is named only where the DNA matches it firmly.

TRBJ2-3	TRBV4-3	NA	CASSQDWRNTDTQYF
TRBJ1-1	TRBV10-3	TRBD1	CAISETGGMNTEAFF
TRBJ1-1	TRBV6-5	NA	CASSYSTFNEAFF
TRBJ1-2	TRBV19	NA	CASSTTPAAELGYGYTF
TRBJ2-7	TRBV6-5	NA	CASSPSYEQYF
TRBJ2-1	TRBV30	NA	CAWSHGSSYNEQFF
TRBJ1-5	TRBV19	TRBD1	CASRLQGISNQPQHF
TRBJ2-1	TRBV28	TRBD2	CASSWVAGGPINNEQFF
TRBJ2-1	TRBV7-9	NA	CASSLEAHNEQFF
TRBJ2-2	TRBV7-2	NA	CASSLLPSNTGELFF
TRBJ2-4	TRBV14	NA	CASSQVYWDIQYF
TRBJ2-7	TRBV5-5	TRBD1	CASRSGTAGEQYF
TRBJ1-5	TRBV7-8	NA	CASSLVAGDQPQHF
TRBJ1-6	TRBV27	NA	CASSSQGSSYNSPLHF
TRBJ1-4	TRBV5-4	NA	CASSSGWGSEKLFF
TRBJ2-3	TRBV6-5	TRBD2	CASSYSGGTDTQYF
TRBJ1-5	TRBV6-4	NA	CASSDSPRGGNQPQHF
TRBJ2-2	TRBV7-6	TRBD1	CASSSHRTGGNTGELFF
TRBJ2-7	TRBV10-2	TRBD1	CASSVGQRSYEQYF
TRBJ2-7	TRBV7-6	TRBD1	CASSSTGGSYEQYF
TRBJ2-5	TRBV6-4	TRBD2	CASSVTSGSQETQYF
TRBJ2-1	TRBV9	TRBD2	CASSGGGSYNEQFF
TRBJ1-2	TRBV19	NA	CASNWKSDYGYTF
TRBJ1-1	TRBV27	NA	CASRRPPGQGTEAFF
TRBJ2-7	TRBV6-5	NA	CASSIQPDLRYEQYF
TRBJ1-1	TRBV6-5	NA	CASTENTEAFF
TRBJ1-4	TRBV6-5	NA	CASRQTVSTNEKLFF
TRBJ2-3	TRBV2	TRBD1	CAIQGVLSTDTQYF
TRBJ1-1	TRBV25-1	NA	CASSGETVGNTEAFF